What follows are 11 T cell receptor beta chains derived from one specimen sequenced in a study of PD-1 blockade in classical Hodgkin lymphoma. With no exception, relapse followed autologous stem cell transplantation in all patients, and brentuximab vedotin exposure varied. The repertoire was sequenced with immunoSEQ multiplex PCR; TCRdb's copy has only in-frame clones and lacks some. Among tens of thousands of clones listed, 75% to 90% were seen once. Specimen: peripheral blood mononuclear cells (PBMCs), collected before the second cycle of nivolumab. The receptors originated from a human donor with classical Hodgkin lymphoma.

The chain joins TRBV7-6 to TRBJ2-7; a possible D gene is TRBD2 (6 bases). Looked up from germline, CDR1 is SGHVS and CDR2 is FNYEAQ. This CDR3 region has 14 residues. V was pared by 2 bases and J by 3 bases, with 11 bases between. The CDR3 spells CASSLTGELYEQYF. The CDR3, as DNA: TGTGCCAGCAGCTTAACGGGAGAGCTCTACGAGCAGTACTTC.

The V gene is TRBV5-4, the J gene TRBJ2-7; maybe TRBD1 (6 bases). This CDR3 spans 13 amino acids. Trimming cost V 7 bases and J 9 bases, with 20 bases left between them. The germline V gene encodes CDR1 SGHNT and CDR2 YYREEE (reference sequence). CDR3 coding DNA: TGTGCCAGCTCGAGGACAGATAAGGTTGGGCAGTACTTC. Residues: CASSRTDKVGQYF.

This clone showed up just once. The rearrangement joins TRBV28 to TRBJ1-2, with TRBD1 identical over 10 bases. The trim removed 8 bases at V and 4 bases at J, leaving 7 bases unmatched. Per the germline V gene, CDR1 is MDHEN and CDR2 is SYDVKM. This CDR3 comprises 14 residues. DNA for the CDR3: TGTGCCAGCTTGGGGGACAGGGGAATCTATGGCTACACCTTC. It encodes CASLGDRGIYGYTF.

The V call is TRBV11-1, the J call TRBJ2-7; D is undetermined. This CDR3 has 13 residues. The germline CDR1 and CDR2 sequences are SGHAT and FQDESV (reference sequence). V dropped 8 bases and J dropped 2 bases, with 13 bases sitting between them. CDR3 in DNA: TGTGCCAGCGGACGGCAATCCCCCTACGAGCAGTACTTC. It encodes CASGRQSPYEQYF.

Regarding this clone: Other DNA sequences in the same sample also yield this CDR3. The CDR3 DNA reads TGTGCCAGCAGTGTTTGGGGGGGGCTAGCGGGGGGACCGAACACCGGGGAGCTGTTTTTT. It is translated as CASSVWGGLAGGPNTGELFF. The chain combines TRBV2 with TRBJ2-2; 11 bases align to TRBD2. From germline, CDR1 is SNHLY and CDR2 FYNNEI. The CDR3 is 20 amino acids. Trimming removed 4 bases from V and 0 bases from J; junction bases left unmatched: 13.

This rearrangement joins TRBV4-1 to TRBJ2-7; a possible D gene is TRBD2 (6 bases). V was cut by 1 base and J by 1 base, with 14 bases left in between. The germline gives CDR1 MGHRA, CDR2 YSYEKL. The CDR3 is 16 residues long. CDR3 protein: CASSQAAGGASYEQYF. In DNA, the CDR3 is TGCGCCAGCAGCCAAGCGGCCGGGGGTGCGTCCTACGAGCAGTACTTC.

The gene calls are TRBV5-1 and TRBJ1-1; D is unresolved. Trimming shortened V by 1 base and J by 4 bases, and 8 bases separated the two germline ends. The length of the CDR3 is 13 residues. Germline V lookup: CDR1 SGHRS, CDR2 YFSETQ. CDR3: CASSLQRGTEAFF. CDR3 nucleotide sequence: TGCGCCAGCAGCTTGCAACGGGGCACTGAAGCTTTCTTT.

The chain links TRBV11-2 to TRBJ2-3; D uncertain. This CDR3 is 12 amino acids long. The V end was cut by 3 bases, the J end by 4 bases, with 5 bases between. Germline CDR1 SGHAT, CDR2 FQNNGV. The CDR3 protein is CASSFMADTQYF. In nucleotides, the CDR3 is TGTGCCAGCAGCTTCATGGCAGATACGCAGTATTTT.

The chain links TRBV6-5 to TRBJ2-7; D is uncertain. V was shortened by 2 bases and J by 5 bases, with 13 bases between the two germline ends. CDR3 size: 14 residues. Germline V gives CDR1 MNHEY, CDR2 SVGAGI. CDR3 DNA: TGTGCCAGCAGTTACGAAGGGCCACCGGACGAGCAGTACTTC. Its translation is CASSYEGPPDEQYF.

This chain connects TRBV27 to TRBJ2-5; 8 bases align to TRBD2. Germline assignment: CDR1 MNHEY and CDR2 SMNVEV (reference sequence). This CDR3 region has 15 residues. The ends lost 6 bases at V and 5 bases at J; junction bases unmatched: 11. CDR3 sequence: CASSKTSDPWETQYF. CDR3 coding DNA: TGTGCCAGCAGCAAGACTAGCGACCCTTGGGAGACCCAGTACTTC.

The rearrangement links TRBV18 to TRBJ1-1; 9 bases agree with TRBD1. In germline, CDR1 is KGHSH, CDR2 LQKENI. CDR3 length equals 16 residues. V lost 3 bases and J lost 3; bases outside the gene matches: 8. The CDR3 nucleotides are TGTGCCAGCTCACCCCGGGACAGGGTCGGGGACACTGAAGCTTTCTTT. It codes for CASSPRDRVGDTEAFF.